One T cell receptor (beta chain) is described in this entry. The target antigen is unknown. Antigen-specific CD4+ T cells were expanded with viral peptide pools in the ViraFEST assay before sequencing. With 10 days of culture completed, CD4+ T cells were isolated. Infection with SARS-CoV-2 occurred in the person between March and December 2020, and PCR confirmed it. The sample is drawn from a study of vaccination effects on CD4 cells after COVID-19. Study overall: A couple of convalescent pre-vaccine samples were taken 142 and 148 days post-diagnosis.

Regarding the study as a whole: Spike-reactive clones found after vaccination in convalescents were mainly new vaccine-induced clones.

The V gene's germline CDR1 is SGHTA and CDR2 FQGNSA. The CDR3 is 18 amino acids. With 1 base clipped from V and 0 bases from J, the junction kept 10 bases outside the gene matches. Profiling relied on immunoSEQ multiplex PCR, and the TCRdb table lists in-frame clones only, not all of them. This table holds 42,000 or so clones, around 72% found once. The starting material was CD4+ T cells from PBMCs cultured with a peptide pool, obtained before COVID-19 vaccination. The chain uses TRBV7-2 and TRBJ2-3, with 7 nucleotides matching TRBD1. The receptor was isolated from a human donor who had a prior SARS-CoV-2 infection. Here the CDR3 reads CASSLDPGQFSSTDTQYF. The CDR3 nucleotides read TGTGCCAGCAGCTTAGACCCGGGACAGTTCTCTAGCACAGATACGCAGTATTTT.